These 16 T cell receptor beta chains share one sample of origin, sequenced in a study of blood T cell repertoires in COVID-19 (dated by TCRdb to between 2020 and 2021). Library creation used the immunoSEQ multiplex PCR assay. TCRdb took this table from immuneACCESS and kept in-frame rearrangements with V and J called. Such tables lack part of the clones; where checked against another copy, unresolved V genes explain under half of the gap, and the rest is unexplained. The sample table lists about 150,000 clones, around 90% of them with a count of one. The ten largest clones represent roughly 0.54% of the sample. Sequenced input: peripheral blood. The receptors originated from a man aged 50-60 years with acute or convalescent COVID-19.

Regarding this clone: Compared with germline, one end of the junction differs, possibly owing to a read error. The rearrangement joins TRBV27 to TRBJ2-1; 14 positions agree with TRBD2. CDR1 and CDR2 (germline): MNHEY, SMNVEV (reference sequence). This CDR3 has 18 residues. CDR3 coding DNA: TGTGCCAGCAGTCTATCAAGACTAGCGGGGGGGTCCTACAATGAGCAGTTCTTC. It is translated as CASSLSRLAGGSYNEQFF.

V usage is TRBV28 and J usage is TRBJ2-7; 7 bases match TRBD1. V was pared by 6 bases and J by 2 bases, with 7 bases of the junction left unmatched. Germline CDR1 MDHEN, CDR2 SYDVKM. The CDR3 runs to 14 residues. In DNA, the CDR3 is TGTGCCAGCAGCCTGACAGGGAGAACCTACGAGCAGTACTTC. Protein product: CASSLTGRTYEQYF. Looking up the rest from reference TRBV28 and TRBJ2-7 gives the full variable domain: DVKVTQSSRYLVKRTGEKVFLECVQDMDHENMFWYRQDPGLGLRLIYFSYDVKMKEKGDIPEGYSVSREKKERFSLILESASTNQTSMYLCASSLTGRTYEQYFGPGTRLTVT.

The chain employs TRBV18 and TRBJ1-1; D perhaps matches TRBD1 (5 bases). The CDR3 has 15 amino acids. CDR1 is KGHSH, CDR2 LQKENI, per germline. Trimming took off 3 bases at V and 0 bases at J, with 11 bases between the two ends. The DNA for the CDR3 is TGTGCCAGCTCACCTCTGCAGGGAATGAACACTGAAGCTTTCTTT. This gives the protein CASSPLQGMNTEAFF.

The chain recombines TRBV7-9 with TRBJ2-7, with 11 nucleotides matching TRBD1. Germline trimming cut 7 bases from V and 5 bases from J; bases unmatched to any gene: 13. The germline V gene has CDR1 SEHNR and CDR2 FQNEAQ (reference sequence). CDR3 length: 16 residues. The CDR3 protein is CASTYLWDRGSHEQYF. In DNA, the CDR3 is TGTGCCAGCACCTACCTCTGGGACAGGGGGTCCCACGAGCAGTACTTC. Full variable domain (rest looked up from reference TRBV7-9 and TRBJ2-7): DTGVSQNPRHKITKRGQNVTFRCDPISEHNRLYWYRQTLGQGPEFLTYFQNEAQLEKSRLLSDRFSAERPKGSFSTLEIQRTEQGDSAMYLCASTYLWDRGSHEQYFGPGTRLTVT.

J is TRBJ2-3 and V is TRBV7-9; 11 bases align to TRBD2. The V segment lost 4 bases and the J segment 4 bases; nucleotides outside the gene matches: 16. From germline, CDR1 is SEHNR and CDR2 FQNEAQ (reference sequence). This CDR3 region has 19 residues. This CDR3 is CASSSPRARGGLAADTQYF. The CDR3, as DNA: TGTGCCAGCAGCTCTCCCAGGGCGCGGGGGGGACTAGCGGCAGATACGCAGTATTTT. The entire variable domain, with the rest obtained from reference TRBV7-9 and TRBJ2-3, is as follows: DTGVSQNPRHKITKRGQNVTFRCDPISEHNRLYWYRQTLGQGPEFLTYFQNEAQLEKSRLLSDRFSAERPKGSFSTLEIQRTEQGDSAMYLCASSSPRARGGLAADTQYFGPGTRLTVL.

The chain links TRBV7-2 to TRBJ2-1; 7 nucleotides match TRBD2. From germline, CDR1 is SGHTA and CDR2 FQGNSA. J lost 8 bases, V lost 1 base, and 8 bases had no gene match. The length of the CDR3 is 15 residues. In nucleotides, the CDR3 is TGTGCCAGCAGCTTAGTGAGCGGGACTCCGCATGAGCAGTTCTTC. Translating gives CASSLVSGTPHEQFF.

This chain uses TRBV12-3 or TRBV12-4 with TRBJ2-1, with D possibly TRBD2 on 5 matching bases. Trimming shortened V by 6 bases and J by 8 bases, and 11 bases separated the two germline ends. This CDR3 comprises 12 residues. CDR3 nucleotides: TGTGCCAGCAGCCGGTACGGGGATGAGCAGTTCTTC. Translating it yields CASSRYGDEQFF.

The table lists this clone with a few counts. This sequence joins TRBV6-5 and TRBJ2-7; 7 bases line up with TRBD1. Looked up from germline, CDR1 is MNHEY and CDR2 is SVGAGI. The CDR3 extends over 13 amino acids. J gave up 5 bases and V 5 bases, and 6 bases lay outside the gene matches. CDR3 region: CASSIQGKDEQYV. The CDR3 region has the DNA TGTGCCAGCAGTATACAGGGGAAGGACGAGCAGTACGTC.

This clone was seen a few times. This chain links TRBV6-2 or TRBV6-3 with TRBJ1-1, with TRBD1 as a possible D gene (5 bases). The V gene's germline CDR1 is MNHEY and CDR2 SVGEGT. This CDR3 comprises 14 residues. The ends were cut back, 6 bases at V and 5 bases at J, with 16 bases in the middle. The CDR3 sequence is CASSPTRRGTEAFF. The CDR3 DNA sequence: TGTGCCAGCAGCCCGACTCGAAGGGGTACTGAAGCTTTCTTT.

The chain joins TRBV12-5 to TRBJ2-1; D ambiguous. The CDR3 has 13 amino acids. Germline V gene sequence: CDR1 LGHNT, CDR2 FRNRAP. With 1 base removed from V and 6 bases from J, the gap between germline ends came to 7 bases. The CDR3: CASGLGQVNEQFF. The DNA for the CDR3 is TGTGCTAGTGGTTTGGGGCAGGTCAATGAGCAGTTCTTC.

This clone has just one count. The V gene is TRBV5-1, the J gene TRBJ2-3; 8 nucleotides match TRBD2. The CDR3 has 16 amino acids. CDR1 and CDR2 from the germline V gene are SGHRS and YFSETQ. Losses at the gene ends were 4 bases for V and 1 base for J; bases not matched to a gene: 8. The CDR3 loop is CASSKGLADRTDTQYF. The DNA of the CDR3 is TGCGCCAGCAGCAAAGGACTAGCAGACCGCACAGATACGCAGTATTTT.

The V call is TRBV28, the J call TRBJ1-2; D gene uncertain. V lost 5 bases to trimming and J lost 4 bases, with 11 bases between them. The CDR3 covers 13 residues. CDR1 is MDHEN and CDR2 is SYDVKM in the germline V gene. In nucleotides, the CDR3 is TGTGCCAGCAGTGGAGGGTGGGGCTATGGCTACACCTTC. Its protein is CASSGGWGYGYTF.

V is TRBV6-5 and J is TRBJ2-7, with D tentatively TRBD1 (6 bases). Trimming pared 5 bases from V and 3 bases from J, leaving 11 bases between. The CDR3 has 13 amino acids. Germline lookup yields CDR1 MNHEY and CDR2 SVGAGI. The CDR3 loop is CASSPGVLYEQYF. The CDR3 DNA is TGTGCCAGCAGTCCAGGGGTCCTCTACGAGCAGTACTTC.

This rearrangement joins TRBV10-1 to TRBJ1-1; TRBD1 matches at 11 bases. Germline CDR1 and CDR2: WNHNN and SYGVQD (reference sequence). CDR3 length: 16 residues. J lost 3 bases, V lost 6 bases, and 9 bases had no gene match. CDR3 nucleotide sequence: TGCGCCAGCAGCGCCGCCGGGACAGGGGGGGACACTGAAGCTTTCTTT. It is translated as CASSAAGTGGDTEAFF.

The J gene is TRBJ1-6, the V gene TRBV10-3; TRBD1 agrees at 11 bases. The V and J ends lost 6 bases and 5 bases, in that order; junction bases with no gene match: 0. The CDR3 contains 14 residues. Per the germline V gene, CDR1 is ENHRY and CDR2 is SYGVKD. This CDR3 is CAIRGQGDNSPLHF. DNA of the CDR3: TGTGCCATCAGGGGACAGGGGGATAATTCACCCCTCCACTTT.

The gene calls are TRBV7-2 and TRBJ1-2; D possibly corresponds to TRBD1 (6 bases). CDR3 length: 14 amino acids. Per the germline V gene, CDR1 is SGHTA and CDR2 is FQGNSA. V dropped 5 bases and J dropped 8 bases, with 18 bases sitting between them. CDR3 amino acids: CASSLEGGGGGYTF. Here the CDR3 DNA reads TGTGCCAGCAGCCTCGAAGGGGGGGGTGGCGGCTACACCTTC.